The 13 T cell receptor beta chains presented below share a single source sample, sequenced in a study of blood T cells in healthy people across ages. Through a sample-barcoded 5' primer and a J-beta primer mix, a second PCR was run for roughly 7 to 11 cycles. TCRdb ran MiXCR on the 5' RACE reads and lists one entry per CDR3 protein. This table holds about 1,600,000 distinct CDR3 sequences, around 39% found once. The sample consisted of blood. The source is a young woman in good health.

The chain recombines TRBV9 with TRBJ2-3; TRBD2 matches at 8 bases. The CDR3 has 15 residues. Germline V CDR1 and CDR2: SGDLS, YYNGEE. J lost 2 bases, V lost 3 bases, and 5 bases had no gene match. The CDR3 bases are TGTGCCAGCAGCGAGACTAGCGCAGTCACAGATACGCAGTATTTT. Its protein product is CASSETSAVTDTQYF.

The V call is TRBV29-1, the J call TRBJ1-1, with 8 nucleotides matching TRBD1. The CDR3 is 13 amino acids. The V and J ends lost 3 bases and 3 bases, in that order; junction bases with no gene match: 3. The V gene's germline CDR1 is SQVTM and CDR2 ANQGSEA. CDR3 sequence: CSVDAGGDTEAFF. CDR3 nucleotides: TGCAGCGTTGACGCAGGGGGCGACACTGAAGCTTTCTTT.

The genes are TRBV4-1 and TRBJ1-1, with 7 bases fitting TRBD1. The junction had 6 bases not matched to a gene; V was cut back by 0 bases and J by 5 bases. The germline V gene has CDR1 MGHRA and CDR2 YSYEKL. The CDR3 has 15 residues. The CDR3 here is CASSQERQGLTEAFF. In DNA form, the CDR3 reads TGCGCCAGCAGCCAAGAGAGACAGGGATTGACTGAAGCTTTCTTT.

The chain combines TRBV20-1 with TRBJ2-7; the match to TRBD2 covers 14 bases. Germline assignment: CDR1 DFQATT and CDR2 SNEGSKA (reference sequence). The V and J ends lost 6 bases and 5 bases, in that order; junction bases with no gene match: 9. This CDR3 is built from 15 residues. The CDR3 spells CSASKGLAGVNEQYF. The CDR3 coding sequence is TGCAGTGCCTCAAAGGGACTAGCGGGAGTCAACGAGCAGTACTTC.

As DNA, the CDR3 is TGTGCCGCGAGCGGGGGACCCACAGATACGCAGTATTTT. Translating gives CAASGGPTDTQYF. The chain combines TRBV10-3 with TRBJ2-3, with 8 bases lining up with TRBD2. CDR1 is ENHRY, CDR2 SYGVKD, per germline. This CDR3 is built from 13 residues. V was pared by 11 bases and J by 2 bases, with 6 bases of the junction left unmatched.

This clonotype was counted between two and nine times. V and J are TRBV6-1 and TRBJ1-2; 7 nucleotides match TRBD1. The J segment lost 1 base and the V segment lost 1 base, leaving 12 bases of the junction unmatched. CDR1 and CDR2 (germline): MNHNS, SASEGT. This CDR3 spans 18 amino acids. CDR3 loop: CASSEELRVQGFNYGYTF. The CDR3 DNA is TGTGCCAGCAGTGAAGAGCTAAGGGTACAGGGGTTTAACTATGGCTACACCTTC.

V gene TRBV7-9 combines with J gene TRBJ2-1; 8 nucleotides line up with TRBD1. The germline CDR1 and CDR2 sequences are SEHNR and FQNEAQ (reference sequence). This CDR3 comprises 15 residues. With 3 bases clipped from V and 6 bases from J, the junction kept 7 bases outside the gene matches. The CDR3 region is CASSFIGQGFNEQFF. The DNA of the CDR3 is TGTGCCAGCAGCTTCATAGGACAGGGATTCAATGAGCAGTTCTTC.

The chain couples TRBV20-1 to TRBJ2-7; 13 nucleotides align to TRBD2. CDR1 DFQATT and CDR2 SNEGSKA come from the germline V gene (reference sequence). CDR3 length: 16 residues. J gave up 1 base and V 5 bases, and 8 bases lay outside the gene matches. This chain's CDR3 is CSAGRTSGGESYEQYF. Written as DNA, the CDR3 is TGCAGTGCTGGGAGGACTAGCGGGGGTGAGTCCTACGAGCAGTACTTC.

This clonotype occurred once. The chain is built from TRBV20-1 and TRBJ1-2, with TRBD1 matching 9 bases. Germline V CDR1 and CDR2: DFQATT, SNEGSKA (reference sequence). This CDR3 contains 14 residues. After removal of 2 bases from V and 3 bases from J, the junction contained 4 bases not matched to a gene. In DNA, the CDR3 is TGCAGTGCTAGATGGGACAGGGCTTACTATGGCTACACCTTC. It codes for CSARWDRAYYGYTF.

This clonotype occurred once. The chain joins TRBV6-5 to TRBJ1-1, with D unresolved. Trimming cost V 6 bases and J 8 bases, with 10 bases left between them. Germline CDR1 and CDR2: MNHEY and SVGAGI. The CDR3 covers 11 residues. The DNA of the CDR3 is TGTGCCAGCAGACACTCAAAAGAAGCTTTCTTT. It yields the protein CASRHSKEAFF.

The chain employs TRBV20-1 and TRBJ2-1; D possibly uses TRBD1 or TRBD2 (6 bases each). Germline values: CDR1 DFQATT, CDR2 SNEGSKA (reference sequence). CDR3 length equals 12 residues. Trimming pared 5 bases from V and 6 bases from J, leaving 11 bases between. The DNA for the CDR3 is TGCAGTGCTGAGGGGGGAACCAATGAGCAGTTCTTC. Encoded protein: CSAEGGTNEQFF.

This clonotype was counted only a few times. The chain employs TRBV30 and TRBJ2-1; possibly TRBD2 for D (5 bases). Trimming took off 4 bases at V and 6 bases at J, with 7 bases between the two ends. Germline lookup yields CDR1 GTSNPN and CDR2 SVGIG (reference sequence). The CDR3 runs 11 residues. CDR3 loop: CAWTRGNEQFF. For the CDR3, the DNA is TGTGCCTGGACTCGGGGCAATGAGCAGTTCTTC.

The V and J genes are TRBV7-9 and TRBJ1-2, with D unclear. CDR1 and CDR2 (germline): SEHNR, FQNEAQ (reference sequence). Deletions cut 1 base from V and 7 bases from J, with 7 bases between. The CDR3 extends over 12 amino acids. Written as DNA, the CDR3 is TGTGCCAGCAGCTTAGGGATTTGTGGCTACACCTTC. The encoded protein is CASSLGICGYTF. Full variable domain (remainder filled in from reference TRBV7-9 and TRBJ1-2): DTGVSQNPRHKITKRGQNVTFRCDPISEHNRLYWYRQTLGQGPEFLTYFQNEAQLEKSRLLSDRFSAERPKGSFSTLEIQRTEQGDSAMYLCASSLGICGYTFGSGTRLTVV.